The 7 T cell receptor beta chains below all came from one sample that was sequenced in a study of long-term antiretroviral therapy in people with HIV. Run at survey level, the immunoSEQ assay was version v3.0. Assay used: immunoSEQ multiplex PCR; TCRdb lists only in-frame clones, some missing. This table has about 16,000 clones, approximately 71% appearing once. Here the sequenced sample was unsorted PBMCs, taken 1.5 years before starting antiretroviral therapy. The source is a woman aged 50 to 65 with HIV.

This clone has just one count. J is TRBJ2-7 and V is TRBV27; 10 nucleotides line up with TRBD2. The germline V gene encodes CDR1 MNHEY and CDR2 SMNVEV (reference sequence). V was clipped by 4 bases and J by 4 bases; unmatched bases: 10. The CDR3 runs 16 residues. In DNA form, the CDR3 reads TGTGCCAGCAGTTCACCTAGGGCTAGCGGGAGTTACGAGCAGTACTTC. It is translated as CASSSPRASGSYEQYF.

V usage is TRBV6-4 and J usage is TRBJ2-3, with 8 bases aligning to TRBD2. V shed 6 bases, J shed 6 bases, and the junction held 8 bases outside the gene matches. This CDR3 has 14 residues. Germline V gene data show CDR1 as MRHNA and CDR2 as SNTAGT. This CDR3 is CASSQRGGADTQYF. Here the CDR3 DNA reads TGTGCCAGCAGCCAACGGGGGGGGGCCGATACGCAGTATTTT.

This chain links TRBV27 with TRBJ2-7, with D perhaps TRBD2 (5 bases). Trimming took 2 bases from V and 6 from J, leaving 17 bases between them. The germline gives CDR1 MNHEY, CDR2 SMNVEV (reference sequence). The CDR3 length is 15 residues. The CDR3 DNA reads TGTGCCAGCAGTTTAGAGCGGATCCACCCCCTCGAGCAGTACGTC. Amino acids: CASSLERIHPLEQYV.

This clone is labeled as medium-sized. This chain uses TRBV28 with TRBJ2-7, with D possibly being TRBD1 (8 bases). V was pared by 6 bases and J by 2 bases, with 17 bases between. Germline V gene data show CDR1 as MDHEN and CDR2 as SYDVKM. The CDR3 covers 15 residues. DNA for the CDR3: TGTGCCAGCAGACTTCGGACAGGGACTACCTACGAGCAGTACTTC. Encoded protein: CASRLRTGTTYEQYF. The full variable domain, its missing parts supplied by reference TRBV28 and TRBJ2-7, is DVKVTQSSRYLVKRTGEKVFLECVQDMDHENMFWYRQDPGLGLRLIYFSYDVKMKEKGDIPEGYSVSREKKERFSLILESASTNQTSMYLCASRLRTGTTYEQYFGPGTRLTVT.

The chain links TRBV5-6 to TRBJ2-7; 8 bases are a match to TRBD2. The CDR3 is 14 amino acids. Germline V CDR1 and CDR2: SGHDT, YYEEEE. J was trimmed by 7 bases and V by 5 bases; bases with no gene match: 11. CDR3 sequence (DNA): TGTGCCAGCAGACGTCGGGGGGGCGAAGGAGAGCAGTACGTC. Translating it yields CASRRRGGEGEQYV.

This clone occurred a few times. The gene calls are TRBV5-1 and TRBJ2-2, with a tentative D call TRBD1 (6 bases). The CDR3 loop spans 14 amino acids. Germline CDR1 SGHRS, CDR2 YFSETQ. V gave up 7 bases and J gave up 0 bases, with 10 bases separating them. The chain's CDR3 is CASHREANTGELFF. CDR3 in DNA: TGCGCCAGCCACAGGGAAGCGAACACCGGGGAGCTGTTTTTT.

This clone showed up just once. The chain links TRBV10-3 to TRBJ1-4, with D perhaps TRBD1 (5 bases). CDR1 and CDR2 from the germline V gene are ENHRY and SYGVKD. CDR3 length: 15 amino acids. V was shortened by 2 bases and J by 8 bases, with 15 bases between the two germline ends. The CDR3 coding sequence is TGTGCCATCAGTGAGGCAGGGCGCCGTAGGGAAAAACTGTTTTTT. This encodes CAISEAGRRREKLFF.